What follows are 25 T cell receptor beta chains derived from one specimen sequenced in a study of beta chain bispecific antibodies for T cell cancers (dated by TCRdb to the early 2020s). Summary of the overall study and its limitations: Each sequenced sample mixed leukemia cell line cells with normal T cells, and most targeted TRBV signal came from the leukemia cells rather than normal T cells. Relative to anti-CD19, exposure to anti-TRBV12 lowered the TRBV12-3 share of total TRBV signal by 98% to 99%, while TRBV12-4 dropped by roughly 35%, a change that was not significant.

Libraries were constructed by 5' RACE. Data came from an Illumina MiSeq. The public sequencing data were trimmed at Q25 with fastp and processed into clonotypes with MiXCR by TCRdb, which kept only in-frame beta chains. Every CDR3 protein is listed once, alongside the most common genes and DNA of its rows. Within this sample are 20,000 to 25,000 distinct CDR3 sequences, with around 2% of them counted one time only. Clones ranked in the top ten supply about 4.8% of the sample. Their recognized antigens are unknown. What the treatment or condition label conveys for this sample: alpha-V12: anti-TRBV12 scFv linked to anti-CD3 scFv. For around 3 days, T cells were expanded from blood mononuclear cells using either the anti-CD3 antibody OKT3 or CD3/CD28 Dynabeads. The sample here was healthy donor T cells cultured with leukemia cells, taken from a culture containing a bispecific antibody targeting TCR Vbeta12. Receptors originate from a human donor in good health. Some clones in this sample may be carry-over from other donors' samples.

Many counts were recorded for this clonotype. V gene TRBV30 combines with J gene TRBJ2-7; weak D call: TRBD1 (6 bases). Per germline, CDR1 GTSNPN and CDR2 SVGIG (reference sequence). Trimming left V 5 bases short and J 3 bases short, with 17 bases between. The CDR3 has 14 amino acids. The CDR3 nucleotides read TGTGCCTGGGATTCCGGGACACTTAGCTACGAGCAGTACTTC. Its protein product is CAWDSGTLSYEQYF.

This chain uses TRBV30 with TRBJ2-2; D is possibly TRBD2 (6 bases). CDR3 length equals 17 residues. The V end lost 0 bases, the J end lost 2 bases, and 16 bases lay between the germline ends. CDR1 and CDR2 (germline): GTSNPN, SVGIG (reference sequence). The CDR3 coding sequence is TGTGCCTGGAGTGTGGGGAGGACTTCCTCAAACACCGGGGAGCTGTTTTTT. Protein: CAWSVGRTSSNTGELFF.

The sample holds many counts of this clonotype. The V call is TRBV2, the J call TRBJ1-1, with D perhaps matching TRBD1 (6 bases). V was cut by 5 bases and J by 5 bases, with 15 bases left in between. The CDR3 totals 14 residues. Per germline, CDR1 SNHLY and CDR2 FYNNEI. The CDR3 DNA is TGTGCCAGCAGTACCACAGGGTCGGGAACTGAAGCTTTCTTT. As protein: CASSTTGSGTEAFF. Using reference TRBV2 and TRBJ1-1 for the parts outside the CDR3, the full variable domain is EPEVTQTPSHQVTQMGQEVILRCVPISNHLYFYWYRQILGQKVEFLVSFYNNEISEKSEIFDDQFSVERPDGSNFTLKIRSTKLEDSAMYFCASSTTGSGTEAFFGQGTRLTVV.

In this sample, this clonotype turned up a few times. The rearrangement uses TRBV4-1 and TRBJ2-1; either TRBD1 or TRBD2 may supply D (5 bases each). V lost 1 base, J lost 9 bases, and 13 bases lay in between. The germline CDR1 and CDR2 sequences are MGHRA and YSYEKL. This CDR3 comprises 14 residues. The CDR3 spells CASSQGDLWGEQFF. The CDR3 DNA sequence: TGCGCCAGCAGCCAAGGGGACCTATGGGGTGAGCAGTTCTTC.

This clonotype is medium-sized by share. The chain joins TRBV10-3 to TRBJ1-2; no definite D call. This CDR3 contains 13 residues. Trimming stripped 4 bases from V and 6 bases from J, with 12 bases between. Germline CDR1 reads ENHRY; CDR2 reads SYGVKD. The CDR3 sequence is CAISGASSDGYTF. CDR3 nucleotide sequence: TGTGCCATCAGTGGGGCCTCGTCAGATGGCTACACCTTC.

There are many counts of this clonotype. The rearrangement uses TRBV13 and TRBJ2-7; perhaps D is TRBD1 or TRBD2 (5 bases each). The germline V and J ends were trimmed by 4 bases and 0 bases, with 13 bases remaining between them. CDR3 length: 15 residues. Germline V gene sequence: CDR1 PRHDT, CDR2 FYEKMQ (reference sequence). The CDR3 is CASSSYGTGSYEQYF. Here the CDR3 DNA reads TGTGCCAGCAGCTCGTACGGGACGGGCTCCTACGAGCAGTACTTC.

This clonotype was observed a handful of times. The chain recombines TRBV18 with TRBJ1-2; TRBD1 agrees at 7 bases. Germline V CDR1 and CDR2: KGHSH, LQKENI. V shed 4 bases, J shed 2 bases, and the junction held 25 bases outside the gene matches. The CDR3 runs to 21 residues. The CDR3 loop is CASSLPGQSPSLPLQNYGYTF. The DNA of the CDR3 is TGTGCCAGCTCACTTCCGGGACAGTCTCCTTCTCTCCCTTTACAAAACTATGGCTACACCTTC.

This clonotype rates as medium-sized. The chain couples TRBV5-1 to TRBJ2-5; 8 nucleotides agree with TRBD2. This CDR3 region has 15 residues. Unmatched junction bases numbered 3, after V lost 2 bases and J lost 0 bases. Germline values: CDR1 SGHRS, CDR2 YFSETQ. This chain's CDR3 is CASSFPGGDQETQYF. The DNA of the CDR3 is TGCGCCAGCAGCTTTCCGGGGGGGGACCAAGAGACCCAGTACTTC.

In this sample, this clonotype turned up many times. The chain links TRBV10-3 to TRBJ2-3; the match to TRBD2 covers 8 bases. CDR3 length: 16 amino acids. V lost 0 bases to trimming and J lost 4 bases; unmatched junction nucleotides: 6. CDR1 and CDR2 from the germline V gene are ENHRY and SYGVKD. The CDR3 reads CAISESPGLAPDTQYF. CDR3 sequence (DNA): TGTGCCATCAGTGAGTCTCCCGGACTAGCCCCAGATACGCAGTATTTT.

This clonotype was detected many times. J is TRBJ2-7 and V is TRBV20-1; D perhaps matches TRBD1 (6 bases). V lost 2 bases and J lost 5, with 10 bases in between. The CDR3 loop spans 12 amino acids. CDR1 DFQATT and CDR2 SNEGSKA come from the germline V gene (reference sequence). The CDR3 region has the DNA TGCAGTGCTAGATACAGGGTCGACGAGCAGTACTTC. As protein: CSARYRVDEQYF.

At least ten counts were recorded for this clonotype. J is TRBJ2-7 and V is TRBV10-2; D not resolved. The CDR3 is made up of 16 amino acids. Germline V gives CDR1 WSHSY, CDR2 SAAADI. Trimming stripped 4 bases from V and 6 bases from J, with 22 bases between. CDR3 sequence reads: CASSVPAGLTGLEQYF. CDR3 nucleotides: TGCGCCAGCAGTGTGCCCGCCGGGCTTACGGGTCTCGAGCAGTACTTC.

This clonotype was recorded many times. The V gene is TRBV4-1, the J gene TRBJ2-5, with 8 bases that match TRBD2. V was clipped by 0 bases and J by 5 bases; unmatched bases: 5. This CDR3 spans 15 amino acids. Germline-derived CDR1 and CDR2 are MGHRA and YSYEKL. The CDR3 sequence is CASSQETGGGETQYF. Written as DNA, the CDR3 is TGCGCCAGCAGCCAAGAGACGGGCGGGGGGGAGACCCAGTACTTC.

In this sample, this clonotype turned up many times. V and J are TRBV19 and TRBJ2-7; maybe TRBD1 (5 bases). The CDR3 length is 13 residues. Trimming shortened V by 5 bases and J by 3 bases, and 11 bases separated the two germline ends. The germline V gene has CDR1 LNHDA and CDR2 SQIVND (reference sequence). The CDR3 reads CASSATGYYEQYF. The CDR3 region has the DNA TGTGCCAGTAGTGCCACAGGCTACTACGAGCAGTACTTC.

The table lists this clonotype with many counts. The chain employs TRBV9 and TRBJ1-1; D remains unclear. Germline V gives CDR1 SGDLS, CDR2 YYNGEE. The V end lost 0 bases, the J end lost 0 bases, and 6 bases lay between the germline ends. This CDR3 region has 14 residues. The CDR3 spells CASSVEGMNTEAFF. The CDR3 DNA sequence: TGTGCCAGCAGCGTAGAAGGGATGAACACTGAAGCTTTCTTT.

This clonotype was counted many times. The chain combines TRBV10-2 with TRBJ1-1, with 9 positions matching TRBD1. The CDR3 runs to 14 residues. Germline loops: CDR1 WSHSY, CDR2 SAAADI. V was clipped by 5 bases and J by 3 bases; unmatched bases: 4. CDR3 protein: CASSPGTGYTEAFF. The CDR3 DNA reads as TGCGCCAGCAGTCCCGGGACAGGGTACACTGAAGCTTTCTTT.

At least ten counts were recorded for this clonotype. The chain links TRBV6-1 to TRBJ2-1; D is unclear. The CDR3 consists of 13 residues. Deletions cut 1 base from V and 4 bases from J, with 5 bases between. From germline, CDR1 is MNHNS and CDR2 SASEGT. The CDR3 sequence: CASSEVRYNEQFF. In nucleotides, the CDR3 is TGTGCCAGCAGTGAAGTCCGGTACAATGAGCAGTTCTTC.

This clonotype has at least ten counts. J is TRBJ2-5 and V is TRBV20-1; TRBD2 is a possible D gene (7 bases). V lost 5 bases and J 5 bases, leaving 21 bases between the germline ends. CDR3 length equals 15 residues. The germline V gene encodes CDR1 DFQATT and CDR2 SNEGSKA (reference sequence). Here the CDR3 DNA reads TGCAGTGCTCCTCTTATTAGGGGGGGGGCGGAGACCCAGTACTTC. Its translation is CSAPLIRGGAETQYF.

By sample share, this clonotype is medium-sized (0.01 to 0.1%). V gene TRBV27 combines with J gene TRBJ2-5, with D possibly being TRBD2 (6 bases). V was cut by 8 bases and J by 4 bases, with 8 bases left in between. Germline V gene lookup returns CDR1 MNHEY and CDR2 SMNVEV (reference sequence). The CDR3 totals 11 residues. CDR3 loop: CASGRRETQYF. DNA for the CDR3: TGTGCCAGCGGGAGGAGAGAGACCCAGTACTTC.

This clonotype was detected ten times or more. The rearrangement links TRBV7-6 to TRBJ2-2; TRBD2 is a possible D gene (5 bases). From germline, CDR1 is SGHVS and CDR2 FNYEAQ. The V end was cut by 4 bases, the J end by 1 base, with 13 bases between. CDR3 length: 16 residues. The CDR3 region has the DNA TGTGCCAGCAGCTCAGCTCGGGGAAGGAACACCGGGGAGCTGTTTTTT. Its protein product is CASSSARGRNTGELFF. Variable domain in full (rest from reference TRBV7-6 and TRBJ2-2): GAGVSQSPRYKVTKRGQDVALRCDPISGHVSLYWYRQALGQGPEFLTYFNYEAQQDKSGLPNDRFSAERPEGSISTLTIQRTEQRDSAMYRCASSSARGRNTGELFFGEGSRLTVL.

This clonotype was detected many times. J is TRBJ2-7 and V is TRBV5-1, with TRBD1 matching 8 bases. The CDR3 spans 15 residues. Germline V CDR1 and CDR2: SGHRS, YFSETQ. V shed 5 bases, J shed 3 bases, and the junction held 10 bases outside the gene matches. The CDR3 here is CASSYTGGTLYEQYF. The CDR3 nucleotides are TGCGCCAGCAGTTATACAGGGGGTACCCTCTACGAGCAGTACTTC.

This clonotype was found many times. The chain carries TRBV27 and TRBJ1-4, with 10 bases matching TRBD1. Germline values: CDR1 MNHEY, CDR2 SMNVEV (reference sequence). Germline trimming cut 4 bases from V and 8 bases from J; bases unmatched to any gene: 7. The CDR3 covers 15 residues. The CDR3 DNA is TGTGCCAGCAGTTCCAGGACAGGGGGTGGGGAAAAACTGTTTTTT. Encoded protein: CASSSRTGGGEKLFF.

In this sample, this clonotype turned up many times. V and J are TRBV29-1 and TRBJ2-5; no definite D call. V was trimmed by 5 bases and J by 4 bases, leaving 11 bases between them. Germline CDR1 SQVTM, CDR2 ANQGSEA. The CDR3 sequence is 12 residues long. CDR3 protein: CSVPTAGETQYF. The CDR3 bases are TGCAGCGTTCCAACAGCAGGAGAGACCCAGTACTTC.

The table lists this clonotype with many counts. J is TRBJ2-5 and V is TRBV20-1; D tentatively fits TRBD1 or TRBD2 (5 bases each). The CDR3 has 15 amino acids. V lost 0 bases and J lost 4, with 15 bases in between. CDR1 DFQATT and CDR2 SNEGSKA come from the germline V gene (reference sequence). The CDR3 reads CSARDTGQALETQYF. The CDR3 bases are TGCAGTGCTAGAGATACGGGGCAGGCGTTAGAGACCCAGTACTTC.

Note on this clonotype: This may come from a read error, since a much larger clone is one base off. The chain has TRBV12-3 or TRBV12-4 and TRBJ1-1; no clear D. This CDR3 contains 12 residues. The CDR3 here is CARSWVNTEAFF. Written as DNA, the CDR3 is TGTGCCAGGAGTTGGGTGAACACTGAAGCTTTCTTT.

The sample holds many counts of this clonotype. The chain has TRBV14 and TRBJ1-4; D ambiguous. V was shortened by 4 bases and J by 3 bases, with 12 bases between the two germline ends. The CDR3 has 15 residues. Per germline, CDR1 SGHDN and CDR2 FVKESK. In DNA, the CDR3 is TGTGCCAGCAGCCCCCAAAGGGCTGCTAATGAAAAACTGTTTTTT. It encodes CASSPQRAANEKLFF.